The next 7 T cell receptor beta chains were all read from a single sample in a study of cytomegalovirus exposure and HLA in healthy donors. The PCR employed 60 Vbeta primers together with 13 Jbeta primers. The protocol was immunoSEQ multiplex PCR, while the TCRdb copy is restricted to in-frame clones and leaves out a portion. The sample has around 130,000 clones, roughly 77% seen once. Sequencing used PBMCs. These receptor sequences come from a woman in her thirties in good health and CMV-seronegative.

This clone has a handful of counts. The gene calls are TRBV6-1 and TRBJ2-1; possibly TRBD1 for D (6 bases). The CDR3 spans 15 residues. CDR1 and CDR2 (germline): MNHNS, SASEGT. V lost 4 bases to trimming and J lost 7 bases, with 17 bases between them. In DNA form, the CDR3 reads TGTGCCAGCAGTGGTGGCTCGGCAGGGGAAAATGAGCAGTTCTTC. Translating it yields CASSGGSAGENEQFF.

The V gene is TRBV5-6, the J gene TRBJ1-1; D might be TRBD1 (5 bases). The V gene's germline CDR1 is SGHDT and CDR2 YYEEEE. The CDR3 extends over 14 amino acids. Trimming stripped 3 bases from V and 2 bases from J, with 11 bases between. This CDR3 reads CASSYGGGNTEAFF. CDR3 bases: TGTGCCAGCAGCTACGGGGGAGGTAACACTGAAGCTTTCTTT.

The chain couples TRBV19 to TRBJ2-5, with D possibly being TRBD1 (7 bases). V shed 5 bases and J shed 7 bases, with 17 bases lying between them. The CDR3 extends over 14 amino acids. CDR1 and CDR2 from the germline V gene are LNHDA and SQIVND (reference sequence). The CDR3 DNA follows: TGTGCCAGTAGTGACCAGGGGGGAAGAGGGACCCAGTACTTC. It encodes CASSDQGGRGTQYF.

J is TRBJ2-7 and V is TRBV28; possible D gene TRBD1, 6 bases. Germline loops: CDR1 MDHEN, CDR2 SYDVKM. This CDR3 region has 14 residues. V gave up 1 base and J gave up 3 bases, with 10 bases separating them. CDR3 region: CASSLSEGGYEQYF. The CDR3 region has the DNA TGTGCCAGCAGTTTATCGGAAGGGGGCTACGAGCAGTACTTC.

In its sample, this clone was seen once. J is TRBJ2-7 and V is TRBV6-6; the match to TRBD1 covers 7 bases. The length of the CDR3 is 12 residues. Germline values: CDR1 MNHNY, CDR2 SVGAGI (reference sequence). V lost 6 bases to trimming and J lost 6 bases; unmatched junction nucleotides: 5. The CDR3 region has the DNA TGTGCCAGCAGACTACAGGGGCGCGAGCAGTACTTC. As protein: CASRLQGREQYF.

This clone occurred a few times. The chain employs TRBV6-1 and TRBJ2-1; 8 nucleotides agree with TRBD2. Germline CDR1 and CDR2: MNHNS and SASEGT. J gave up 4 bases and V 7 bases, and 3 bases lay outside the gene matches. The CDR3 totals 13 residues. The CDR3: CASKTSGYNEQFF. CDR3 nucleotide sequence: TGTGCCAGCAAAACTAGCGGATACAATGAGCAGTTCTTC.

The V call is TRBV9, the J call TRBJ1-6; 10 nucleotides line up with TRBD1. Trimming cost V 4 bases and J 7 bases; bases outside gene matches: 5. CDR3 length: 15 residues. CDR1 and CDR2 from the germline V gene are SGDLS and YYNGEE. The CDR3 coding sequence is TGTGCCAGCAGCAGTTGGACAGGGGGAAATTCACCCCTCCACTTT. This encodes CASSSWTGGNSPLHF.